This T cell receptor beta chain comes out of a study of identical twins. General study points: The study based its conclusions on cross-sectional statistical analysis and did not follow the same donors. Possibly, invariant MAIT and iNKT cells partly confounded zero-insertion analyses.

After removal of 7 bases from V and 2 bases from J, the junction contained 7 bases not matched to a gene. This CDR3 is built from 15 residues. Germline CDR1 reads MNHEY; CDR2 reads SMNVEV (reference sequence). Among all donors, each was a healthy Caucasian. Via MiXCR, TCRdb re-called the 5' RACE reads, giving one row per CDR3 protein. The sample records 690,000 or so distinct CDR3 sequences, less than 10% being singletons. Worth noting for this clonotype: The antigen is unknown.

This same sample was also taken into another study, of yellow fever vaccine responses in identical twins.

The source of this sequence is a woman between 18 and 29 years old in good health. The rearrangement joins TRBV27 to TRBJ2-5, with TRBD1 identical over 10 bases. What was sequenced was PBMCs. As DNA, the CDR3 is TGTGCCAGCAATGGGGACAGGGGCCCACAAGAGACCCAGTACTTC. It translates to CASNGDRGPQETQYF.